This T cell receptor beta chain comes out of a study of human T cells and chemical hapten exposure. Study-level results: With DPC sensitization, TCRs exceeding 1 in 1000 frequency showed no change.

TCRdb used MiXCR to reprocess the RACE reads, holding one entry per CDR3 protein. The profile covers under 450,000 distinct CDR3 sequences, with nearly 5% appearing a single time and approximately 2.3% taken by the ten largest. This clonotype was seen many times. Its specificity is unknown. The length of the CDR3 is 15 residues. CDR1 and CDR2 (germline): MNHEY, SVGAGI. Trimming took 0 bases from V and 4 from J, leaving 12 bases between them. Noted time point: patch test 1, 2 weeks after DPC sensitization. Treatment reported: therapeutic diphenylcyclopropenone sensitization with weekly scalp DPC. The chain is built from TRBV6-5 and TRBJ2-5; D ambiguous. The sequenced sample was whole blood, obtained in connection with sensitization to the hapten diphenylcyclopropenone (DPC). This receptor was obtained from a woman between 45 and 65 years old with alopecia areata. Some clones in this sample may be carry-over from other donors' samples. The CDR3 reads CASSYSNAIAETQYF. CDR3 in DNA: TGTGCCAGCAGTTACTCGAACGCAATCGCAGAGACCCAGTACTTC.